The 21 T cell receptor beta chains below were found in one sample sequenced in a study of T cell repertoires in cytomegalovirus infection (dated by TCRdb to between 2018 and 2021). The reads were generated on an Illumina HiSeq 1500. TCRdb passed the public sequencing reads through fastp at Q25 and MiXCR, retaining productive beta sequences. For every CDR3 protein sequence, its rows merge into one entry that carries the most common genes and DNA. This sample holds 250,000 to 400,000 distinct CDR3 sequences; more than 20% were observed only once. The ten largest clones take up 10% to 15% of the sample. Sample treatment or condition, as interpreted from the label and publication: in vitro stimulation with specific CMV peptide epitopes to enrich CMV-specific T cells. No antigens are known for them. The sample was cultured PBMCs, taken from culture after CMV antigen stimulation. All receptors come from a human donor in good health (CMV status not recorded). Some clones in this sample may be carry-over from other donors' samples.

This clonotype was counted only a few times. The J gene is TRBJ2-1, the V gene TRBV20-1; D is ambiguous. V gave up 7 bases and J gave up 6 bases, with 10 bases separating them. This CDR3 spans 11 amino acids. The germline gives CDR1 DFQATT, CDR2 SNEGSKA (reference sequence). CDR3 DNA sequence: TGCAGTGGTCTAACGGGCAATGAGCAGTTCTTC. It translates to CSGLTGNEQFF.

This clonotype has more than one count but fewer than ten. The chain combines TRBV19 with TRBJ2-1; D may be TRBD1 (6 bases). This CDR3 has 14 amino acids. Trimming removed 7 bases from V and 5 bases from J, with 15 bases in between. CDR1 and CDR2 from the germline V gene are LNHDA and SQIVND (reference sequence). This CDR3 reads CASMKQGWHNEQFF. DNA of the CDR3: TGTGCCAGTATGAAACAGGGTTGGCACAATGAGCAGTTCTTC.

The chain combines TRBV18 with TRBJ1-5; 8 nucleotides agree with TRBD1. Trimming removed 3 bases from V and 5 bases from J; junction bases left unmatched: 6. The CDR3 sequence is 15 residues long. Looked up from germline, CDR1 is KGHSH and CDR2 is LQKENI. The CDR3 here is CASSPRGQAHQPQHF. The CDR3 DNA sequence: TGTGCCAGCTCACCGCGGGGACAGGCGCATCAGCCCCAGCATTTT.

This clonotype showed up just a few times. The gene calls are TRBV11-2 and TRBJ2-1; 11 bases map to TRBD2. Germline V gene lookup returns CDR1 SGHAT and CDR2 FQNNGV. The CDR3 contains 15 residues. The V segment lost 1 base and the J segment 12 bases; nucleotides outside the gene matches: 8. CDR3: CASSLVSSGRSGQFF. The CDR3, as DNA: TGTGCCAGCAGCTTAGTGTCTAGCGGGAGGAGCGGGCAGTTCTTC.

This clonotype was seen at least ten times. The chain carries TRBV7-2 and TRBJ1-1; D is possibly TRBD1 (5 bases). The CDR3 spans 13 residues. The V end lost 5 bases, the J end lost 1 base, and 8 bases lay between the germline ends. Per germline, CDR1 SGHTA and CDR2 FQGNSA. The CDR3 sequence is CASSRTTNTEAFF. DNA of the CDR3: TGTGCCAGCAGCCGGACAACGAACACTGAAGCTTTCTTT.

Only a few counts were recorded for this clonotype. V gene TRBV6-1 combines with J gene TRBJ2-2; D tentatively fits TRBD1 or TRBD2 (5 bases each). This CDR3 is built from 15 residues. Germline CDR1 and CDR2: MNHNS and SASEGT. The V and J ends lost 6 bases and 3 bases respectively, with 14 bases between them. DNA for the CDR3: TGTGCCAGCAGAGCTGGGGGAAGGTACACCGGGGAGCTGTTTTTT. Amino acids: CASRAGGRYTGELFF.

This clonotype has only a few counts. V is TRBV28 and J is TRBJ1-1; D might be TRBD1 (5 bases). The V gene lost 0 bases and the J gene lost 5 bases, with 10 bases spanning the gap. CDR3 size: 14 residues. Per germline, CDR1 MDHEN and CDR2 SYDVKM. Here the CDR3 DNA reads TGTGCCAGCAGTTTATGGGGAGGGGTAACTGAAGCTTTCTTT. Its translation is CASSLWGGVTEAFF.

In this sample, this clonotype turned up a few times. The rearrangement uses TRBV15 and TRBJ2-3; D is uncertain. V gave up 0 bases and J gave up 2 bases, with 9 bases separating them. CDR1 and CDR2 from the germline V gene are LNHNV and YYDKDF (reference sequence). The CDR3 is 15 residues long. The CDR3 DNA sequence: TGTGCCACCAGCAGAGATAGACAAAACACAGATACGCAGTATTTT. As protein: CATSRDRQNTDTQYF.

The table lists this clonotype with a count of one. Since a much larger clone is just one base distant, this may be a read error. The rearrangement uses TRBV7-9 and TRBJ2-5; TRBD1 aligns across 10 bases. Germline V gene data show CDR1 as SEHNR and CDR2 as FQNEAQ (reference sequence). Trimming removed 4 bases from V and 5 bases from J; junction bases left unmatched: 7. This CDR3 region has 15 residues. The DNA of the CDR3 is TGTGCCAGCAGCTCCGGGACAGGGGTTCTGGAGACCCAGTACTTC. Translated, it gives CASSSGTGVLETQYF. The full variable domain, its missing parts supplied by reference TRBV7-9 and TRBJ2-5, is DTGVSQNPRHKITKRGQNVTFRCDPISEHNRLYWYRQTLGQGPEFLTYFQNEAQLEKSRLLSDRFSAERPKGSFSTLEIQRTEQGDSAMYLCASSSGTGVLETQYFGPGTRLLVL.

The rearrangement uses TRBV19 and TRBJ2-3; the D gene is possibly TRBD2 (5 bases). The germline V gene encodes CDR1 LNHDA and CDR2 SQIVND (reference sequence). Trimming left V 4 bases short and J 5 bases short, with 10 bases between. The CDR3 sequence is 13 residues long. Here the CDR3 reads CASSSLRGDTQYF. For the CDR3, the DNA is TGTGCCAGTAGTAGCCTTCGGGGAGATACGCAGTATTTT.

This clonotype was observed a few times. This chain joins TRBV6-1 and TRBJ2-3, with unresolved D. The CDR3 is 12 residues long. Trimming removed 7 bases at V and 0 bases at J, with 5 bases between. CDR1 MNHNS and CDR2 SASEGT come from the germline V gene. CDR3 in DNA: TGTGCCAGCAAGGGTAGCACAGATACGCAGTATTTT. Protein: CASKGSTDTQYF.

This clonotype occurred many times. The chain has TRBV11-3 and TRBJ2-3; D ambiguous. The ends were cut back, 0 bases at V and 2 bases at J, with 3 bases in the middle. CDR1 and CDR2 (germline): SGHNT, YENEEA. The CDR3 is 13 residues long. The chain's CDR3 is CASSLEDTDTQYF. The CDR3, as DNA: TGTGCCAGCAGCTTAGAGGACACAGATACGCAGTATTTT.

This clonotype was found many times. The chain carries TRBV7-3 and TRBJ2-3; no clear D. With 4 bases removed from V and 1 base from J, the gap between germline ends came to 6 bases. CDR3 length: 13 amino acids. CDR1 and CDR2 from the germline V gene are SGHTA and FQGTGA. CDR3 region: CASSSPGTDTQYF. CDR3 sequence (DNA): TGTGCCAGCAGCTCACCGGGCACAGATACGCAGTATTTT.

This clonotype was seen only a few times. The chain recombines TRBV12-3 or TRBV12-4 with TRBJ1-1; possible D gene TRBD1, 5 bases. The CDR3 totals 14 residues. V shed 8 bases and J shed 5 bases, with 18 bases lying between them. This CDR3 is CASSQGFLVTEAFF. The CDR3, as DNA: TGTGCCAGCTCCCAGGGTTTCCTTGTAACTGAAGCTTTCTTT.

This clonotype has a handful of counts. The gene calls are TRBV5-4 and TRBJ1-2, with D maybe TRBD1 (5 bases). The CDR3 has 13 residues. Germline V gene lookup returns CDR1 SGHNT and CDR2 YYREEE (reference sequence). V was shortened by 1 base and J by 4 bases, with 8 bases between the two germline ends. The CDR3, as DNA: TGTGCCAGCAGCTTGCAGGGTAGCTATGGCTACACCTTC. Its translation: CASSLQGSYGYTF.

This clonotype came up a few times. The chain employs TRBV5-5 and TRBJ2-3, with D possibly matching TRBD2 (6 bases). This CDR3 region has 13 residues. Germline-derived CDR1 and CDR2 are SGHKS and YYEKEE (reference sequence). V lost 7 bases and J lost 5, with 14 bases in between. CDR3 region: CASSEPGVDTQYF. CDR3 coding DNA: TGTGCCAGCTCGGAGCCGGGGGTAGATACGCAGTATTTT.

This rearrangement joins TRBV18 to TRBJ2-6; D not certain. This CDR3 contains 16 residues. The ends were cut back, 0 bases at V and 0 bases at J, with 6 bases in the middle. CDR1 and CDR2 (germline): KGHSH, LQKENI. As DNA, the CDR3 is TGTGCCAGCTCACCACCACTGGCCTCTGGGGCCAACGTCCTGACTTTC. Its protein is CASSPPLASGANVLTF.

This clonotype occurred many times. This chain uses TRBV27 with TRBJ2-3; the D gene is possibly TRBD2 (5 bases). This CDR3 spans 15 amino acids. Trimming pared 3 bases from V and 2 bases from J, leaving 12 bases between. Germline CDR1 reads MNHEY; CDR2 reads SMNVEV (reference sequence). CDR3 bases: TGTGCCAGCAGTTTTATGAGTCTAGCCACAGATACGCAGTATTTT. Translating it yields CASSFMSLATDTQYF.

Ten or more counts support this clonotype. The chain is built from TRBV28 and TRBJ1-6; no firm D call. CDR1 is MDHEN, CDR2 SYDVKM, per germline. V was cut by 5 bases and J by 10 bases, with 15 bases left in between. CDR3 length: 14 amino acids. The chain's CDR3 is CASSPPERRSPLHF. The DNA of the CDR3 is TGTGCCAGCAGTCCCCCCGAGAGACGATCACCCCTCCACTTT.

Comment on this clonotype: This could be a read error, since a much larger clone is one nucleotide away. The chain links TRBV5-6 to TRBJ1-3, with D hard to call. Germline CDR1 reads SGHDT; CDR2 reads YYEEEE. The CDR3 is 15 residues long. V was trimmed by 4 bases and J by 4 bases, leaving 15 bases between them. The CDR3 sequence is CASSPTRISGNTIYF. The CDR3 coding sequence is TGTGCCAGCAGCCCTACTCGAATATCGGGAAACACCATATATTTT.

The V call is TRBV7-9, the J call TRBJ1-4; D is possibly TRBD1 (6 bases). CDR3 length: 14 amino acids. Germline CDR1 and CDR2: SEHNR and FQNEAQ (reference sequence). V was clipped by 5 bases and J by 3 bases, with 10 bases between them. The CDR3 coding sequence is TGTGCCAGCAGCCCCGGACAGCCTAATGAAAAACTGTTTTTT. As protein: CASSPGQPNEKLFF.